This T cell receptor beta chain was obtained from a study of T cell repertoires in ileal Crohn's disease. Study in general: Biopsies at the proximal margin of the resected specimen form MI samples.

The time point denotes: proximal margin of the surgical specimen (macroscopically non-inflamed). Germline-derived CDR1 and CDR2 are MDHEN and SYDVKM. The V and J ends lost 6 bases and 4 bases respectively, with 15 bases between them. CDR3 length equals 15 residues. Data came from immunoSEQ multiplex PCR; TCRdb stores just in-frame clones and leaves some out. The repertoire holds 3,500 to 4,500 clones, with roughly 72% as singletons. The sequence derives from an adult with Crohn's disease. The chain recombines TRBV28 with TRBJ1-4, with a tentative D call TRBD1 (6 bases). The sample comprised ileal tissue. For the CDR3, the DNA is TGTGCCAGCAGCCGGGGGGGGGCCCTTAATGAAAAACTGTTTTTT. Translating it yields CASSRGGALNEKLFF.